One and the same sample provided the 28 T cell receptor beta chains below, sequenced in a study of shared clonotypes between healthy human individuals. Data came from immunoSEQ multiplex PCR; TCRdb stores just in-frame clones and leaves some out. Of roughly 410,000 clones listed, 96% are singletons. The sample was memory CD8+ T cells sorted from blood. Subset: CD45RO+ cells pooled with CCR7-negative TemRA cells. The receptors derive from a man aged 25-45 years in good health.

The chain uses TRBV11-3 and TRBJ2-1; perhaps TRBD1 as D (5 bases). V lost 0 bases, J lost 4 bases, and 7 bases lay in between. The CDR3 spans 14 residues. CDR1 and CDR2 (germline): SGHNT, YENEEA. The CDR3 DNA is TGTGCCAGCAGCTTAGAAGGGGTTTACAATGAGCAGTTCTTC. Translating it yields CASSLEGVYNEQFF.

The chain is built from TRBV6-5 and TRBJ2-3; TRBD1 aligns across 10 bases. Germline V CDR1 and CDR2: MNHEY, SVGAGI. The ends lost 4 bases at V and 5 bases at J; junction bases unmatched: 0. The length of the CDR3 is 13 residues. CDR3 sequence reads: CASSWDRGDTQYF. The CDR3 DNA is TGTGCCAGCAGTTGGGACAGGGGAGATACGCAGTATTTT.

This sequence joins TRBV10-2 and TRBJ2-5, with 12 bases aligning to TRBD2. The CDR3 is 15 amino acids. Germline loops: CDR1 WSHSY, CDR2 SAAADI. V was pared by 8 bases and J by 5 bases, with 9 bases of the junction left unmatched. The CDR3 protein is CASGSSGRARETQYF. CDR3 nucleotides: TGCGCCAGCGGATCTAGCGGGAGGGCTCGGGAGACCCAGTACTTC.

V gene TRBV6-5 combines with J gene TRBJ2-5, with D unclear. Germline lookup yields CDR1 MNHEY and CDR2 SVGAGI. The CDR3 sequence is 14 residues long. V lost 2 bases and J lost 2, with 9 bases in between. The DNA of the CDR3 is TGTGCCAGCAGTTACGATTTCCGGCAAGAGACCCAGTACTTC. Its translation is CASSYDFRQETQYF.

This clone occurred once. This chain joins TRBV5-6 and TRBJ1-3; TRBD1 agrees at 8 bases. The junction had 3 bases not matched to a gene; V was cut back by 4 bases and J by 3 bases. The CDR3 loop spans 14 amino acids. Germline-derived CDR1 and CDR2 are SGHDT and YYEEEE. This chain's CDR3 is CASSRDRGGNTIYF. As DNA, the CDR3 is TGTGCCAGCAGCCGCGACAGGGGTGGAAACACCATATATTTT.

V usage is TRBV29-1 and J usage is TRBJ2-1; 10 nucleotides align to TRBD1. CDR1 is SQVTM and CDR2 is ANQGSEA in the germline V gene. The CDR3 extends over 12 amino acids. The CDR3 DNA reads TGCACGGGGGACAGGGGCGACAATGAGCAGTTCTTC. It encodes CTGDRGDNEQFF.

The chain joins TRBV19 to TRBJ2-1, with 9 bases lining up with TRBD2. The CDR3 has 17 amino acids. Per the germline V gene, CDR1 is LNHDA and CDR2 is SQIVND (reference sequence). V dropped 5 bases and J dropped 1; count of bases not matched to a gene: 9. The CDR3 sequence: CASSLLAGEGSYNEQFF. The DNA of the CDR3 is TGTGCCAGTAGTTTATTAGCGGGAGAGGGTTCCTACAATGAGCAGTTCTTC.

The chain carries TRBV11-2 and TRBJ2-7; the D gene is possibly TRBD2 (5 bases). This CDR3 has 15 amino acids. The V gene's germline CDR1 is SGHAT and CDR2 FQNNGV. The V end lost 2 bases, the J end lost 1 base, and 12 bases lay between the germline ends. CDR3 DNA sequence: TGTGCCAGCAGCTTACTCGCACGGGGATCCTACGAGCAGTACTTC. Translating gives CASSLLARGSYEQYF.

The chain carries TRBV5-6 and TRBJ2-3; possibly TRBD2 for D (6 bases). V dropped 9 bases and J dropped 1 base, with 12 bases sitting between them. Germline V gives CDR1 SGHDT, CDR2 YYEEEE. This CDR3 region has 13 residues. The CDR3 protein is CAKKGRCTDTQYF. For the CDR3, the DNA is TGTGCCAAGAAAGGGAGGTGCACAGATACGCAGTATTTT.

This chain uses TRBV7-9 with TRBJ2-7, with D perhaps TRBD1 (5 bases). Germline CDR1 SEHNR, CDR2 FQNEAQ (reference sequence). V lost 5 bases, J lost 6 bases, and 14 bases lay in between. The CDR3 sequence is 13 residues long. In DNA form, the CDR3 reads TGTGCCAGCAGCCAAGGGGTGGAAAGCGAGCAGTACTTC. This gives the protein CASSQGVESEQYF.

The rearrangement joins TRBV5-5 to TRBJ1-4; TRBD1 might be the D (6 bases). Trimming removed 0 bases from V and 4 bases from J, with 16 bases in between. Germline V gives CDR1 SGHKS, CDR2 YYEKEE (reference sequence). This CDR3 region has 17 residues. The CDR3 DNA reads TGTGCCAGCAGCTTGGCCGTAGGTGGACAGTTTAATGAAAAACTGTTTTTT. It is translated as CASSLAVGGQFNEKLFF.

This chain joins TRBV6-5 and TRBJ1-5, with D tentatively TRBD1 (5 bases). From germline, CDR1 is MNHEY and CDR2 SVGAGI. The CDR3 length is 15 residues. V lost 3 bases and J 6 bases, leaving 15 bases between the germline ends. The CDR3 coding sequence is TGTGCCAGCAGTTATAGGGCAGGGTCCGGTCAGCCCCAGCATTTT. Translating it yields CASSYRAGSGQPQHF.

The CDR3 loop is CASSTFAGELFF. The CDR3 DNA reads TGTGCCAGCAGTACCTTTGCCGGGGAGCTGTTTTTT. J is TRBJ2-2 and V is TRBV28; the D is unclear. Trimming pared 5 bases from V and 6 bases from J, leaving 7 bases between. Germline CDR1 and CDR2: MDHEN and SYDVKM. This CDR3 comprises 12 residues.

The gene calls are TRBV25-1 and TRBJ2-7, with a weak D call TRBD2 (7 bases). Germline V gene lookup returns CDR1 MGHDK and CDR2 SYGVNS. The CDR3 has 17 amino acids. Between the trimmed V and J ends, which lost 4 bases and 0 bases, there was a span of 19 bases. The chain's CDR3 is CASSGQRGGGSSYEQYF. CDR3 DNA sequence: TGTGCCAGCAGTGGGCAAAGGGGGGGAGGGTCCTCCTACGAGCAGTACTTC.

CDR3 DNA sequence: TGTGCCAGCAGCTTAGGGGGCGGGGGGGATCAGCCCCAGCATTTT. Amino acids: CASSLGGGGDQPQHF. V gene TRBV7-9 combines with J gene TRBJ1-5; weak D call: TRBD1 (5 bases). With 1 base removed from V and 5 bases from J, the gap between germline ends came to 12 bases. The CDR3 sequence is 15 residues long. The germline CDR1 and CDR2 sequences are SEHNR and FQNEAQ (reference sequence).

The chain is built from TRBV30 and TRBJ2-7; 7 nucleotides line up with TRBD2. Germline V gene sequence: CDR1 GTSNPN, CDR2 SVGIG (reference sequence). This CDR3 comprises 14 residues. The V and J ends lost 2 bases and 3 bases, in that order; junction bases with no gene match: 7. The DNA of the CDR3 is TGTGCCTGGAGTAGCGGGACGTCCCTCTACGAGCAGTACTTC. Its translation is CAWSSGTSLYEQYF.

The CDR3 here is CASGDYRGRTQYF. In DNA form, the CDR3 reads TGTGCCAGCGGAGACTACAGGGGGCGTACGCAGTATTTT. This chain uses TRBV11-2 with TRBJ2-3; TRBD1 aligns across 9 bases. Germline V CDR1 and CDR2: SGHAT, FQNNGV. Trimming at V came to 8 bases and at J to 8 bases, leaving 8 bases not matched to a gene. The CDR3 length is 13 residues. The complete variable domain, with remaining parts taken from reference TRBV11-2 and TRBJ2-3, reads EAGVAQSPRYKIIEKRQSVAFWCNPISGHATLYWYQQILGQGPKLLIQFQNNGVVDDSQLPKDRFSAERLKGVDSTLKIQPAKLEDSAVYLCASGDYRGRTQYFGPGTRLTVL.

This CDR3 reads CASSQDGARVDIQYF. DNA of the CDR3: TGTGCCAGCAGCCAAGATGGAGCAAGGGTGGACATTCAGTACTTC. The rearrangement uses TRBV4-2 and TRBJ2-4; D is unclear. Germline loops: CDR1 LGHNA, CDR2 YNFKEQ. V lost 0 bases and J 8 bases, leaving 14 bases between the germline ends. CDR3 length: 15 residues.

This chain joins TRBV29-1 and TRBJ2-5, with 8 bases fitting TRBD2. Germline CDR1 reads SQVTM; CDR2 reads ANQGSEA. With V trimmed by 6 bases and J by 4 bases, 13 bases remained unmatched. CDR3 size: 15 residues. This CDR3 is CSVPWSGSRRETQYF. The CDR3 nucleotides read TGCAGCGTCCCTTGGAGCGGGAGTCGACGAGAGACCCAGTACTTC.

The V and J genes are TRBV29-1 and TRBJ2-5, with D perhaps TRBD2 (5 bases). Looked up from germline, CDR1 is SQVTM and CDR2 is ANQGSEA. V gave up 4 bases and J gave up 4 bases, with 10 bases separating them. The CDR3 sequence is 12 residues long. The CDR3 spells CSVGTGLETQYF. CDR3 sequence (DNA): TGCAGCGTTGGGACGGGGTTAGAGACCCAGTACTTC.

This sequence joins TRBV27 and TRBJ1-4; D perhaps matches TRBD1 (5 bases). V was cut by 4 bases and J by 8 bases, with 23 bases left in between. CDR3 size: 17 residues. Per the germline V gene, CDR1 is MNHEY and CDR2 is SMNVEV (reference sequence). The CDR3, as DNA: TGTGCCAGCAGTTACCTAAAGGACGGCGGGGGTGGAGAAAAACTGTTTTTT. Its translation: CASSYLKDGGGGEKLFF.

J is TRBJ2-1 and V is TRBV30; tentatively, D is TRBD2 (6 bases). Deletions cut 1 base from V and 4 bases from J, with 8 bases between. CDR3 size: 13 residues. The germline CDR1 and CDR2 sequences are GTSNPN and SVGIG (reference sequence). CDR3 protein: CAWSAGLYNEQFF. In DNA, the CDR3 is TGTGCCTGGAGTGCCGGACTATACAATGAGCAGTTCTTC.

The rearrangement links TRBV30 to TRBJ2-7; 7 positions match TRBD1. V trimming: 0 bases; J trimming: 2 bases; junction bases outside the gene matches: 16. CDR1 GTSNPN and CDR2 SVGIG come from the germline V gene (reference sequence). This CDR3 has 18 residues. This CDR3 reads CAWSVYARWDSNTYEQYF. CDR3 DNA: TGTGCCTGGAGTGTGTATGCCCGGTGGGACAGCAACACCTACGAGCAGTACTTC.

This clone occurred a few times. Other DNA variants within this sample encode the same CDR3. This chain links TRBV5-1 with TRBJ2-5; D is perhaps TRBD1 (5 bases). CDR3 length: 13 amino acids. Germline lookup yields CDR1 SGHRS and CDR2 YFSETQ. V lost 0 bases to trimming and J lost 3 bases, with 6 bases between them. CDR3 in amino acids: CASSLGQKETQYF. The CDR3 region has the DNA TGCGCCAGCAGCTTGGGACAGAAAGAGACCCAGTACTTC.

The genes are TRBV25-1 and TRBJ1-3, with D hard to call. V was pared by 6 bases and J by 2 bases, with 8 bases between. CDR1 is MGHDK, CDR2 SYGVNS, per germline. This CDR3 has 13 amino acids. CDR3 sequence reads: CASSPRPGNTIYF. The CDR3 DNA reads as TGTGCCAGCAGCCCACGACCTGGAAACACCATATATTTT.

The gene calls are TRBV10-3 and TRBJ2-3; D is unclear. The CDR3 has 14 residues. Looked up from germline, CDR1 is ENHRY and CDR2 is SYGVKD. Deletions cut 4 bases from V and 5 bases from J, with 13 bases between. Here the CDR3 DNA reads TGTGCCATCAGTGTAACGGATTCAGGAGATACGCAGTATTTT. This gives the protein CAISVTDSGDTQYF.

The rearrangement joins TRBV28 to TRBJ2-5; 10 nucleotides align to TRBD1. The J call may be faulty, since TRBJ2-7 better matches the DNA end. This CDR3 contains 14 residues. CDR1 is MDHEN and CDR2 is SYDVKM in the germline V gene. Here the CDR3 DNA reads TGTGCCACCCGGCGGGGACAGGGGACCTACGAGCAGTACTTC. Translated, it gives CATRRGQGTYEQYF.

The CDR3 bases are TGTGCTAGTGGTTTAGGAGCAGGGGGCCGGGAGACCCAGTACTTC. Translating gives CASGLGAGGRETQYF. J is TRBJ2-5 and V is TRBV12-5; 8 nucleotides match TRBD1. The CDR3 is 15 residues long. Looked up from germline, CDR1 is LGHNT and CDR2 is FRNRAP. V trimming: 3 bases; J trimming: 5 bases; junction bases outside the gene matches: 8.